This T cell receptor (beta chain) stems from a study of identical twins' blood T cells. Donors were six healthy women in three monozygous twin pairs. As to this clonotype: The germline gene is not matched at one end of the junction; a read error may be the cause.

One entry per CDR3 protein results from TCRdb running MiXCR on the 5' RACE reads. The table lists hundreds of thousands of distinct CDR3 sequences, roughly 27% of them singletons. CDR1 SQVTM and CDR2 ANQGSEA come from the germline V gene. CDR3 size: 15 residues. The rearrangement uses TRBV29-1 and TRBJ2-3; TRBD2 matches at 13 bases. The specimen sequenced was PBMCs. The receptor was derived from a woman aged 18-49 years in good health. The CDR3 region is CSVEGLAGSTGTQYF. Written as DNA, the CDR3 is TGCAGCGTTGAGGGACTAGCGGGGAGCACAGGTACGCAGTATTTT.